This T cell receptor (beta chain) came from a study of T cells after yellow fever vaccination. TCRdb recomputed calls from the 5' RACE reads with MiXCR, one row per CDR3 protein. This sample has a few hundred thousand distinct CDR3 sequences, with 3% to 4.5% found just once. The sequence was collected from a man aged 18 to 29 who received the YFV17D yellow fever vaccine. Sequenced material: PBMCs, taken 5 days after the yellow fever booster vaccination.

The CDR3 sequence: CASSDIRGHGTSEQYF. The DNA for the CDR3 is TGTGCCAGCAGTGACATTAGGGGACATGGGACCTCCGAGCAGTACTTC. V usage is TRBV6-1 and J usage is TRBJ2-7; TRBD1 might be the D (6 bases). CDR3 length: 16 residues. Germline V gives CDR1 MNHNS, CDR2 SASEGT. Trimming took off 3 bases at V and 6 bases at J, with 21 bases between the two ends.